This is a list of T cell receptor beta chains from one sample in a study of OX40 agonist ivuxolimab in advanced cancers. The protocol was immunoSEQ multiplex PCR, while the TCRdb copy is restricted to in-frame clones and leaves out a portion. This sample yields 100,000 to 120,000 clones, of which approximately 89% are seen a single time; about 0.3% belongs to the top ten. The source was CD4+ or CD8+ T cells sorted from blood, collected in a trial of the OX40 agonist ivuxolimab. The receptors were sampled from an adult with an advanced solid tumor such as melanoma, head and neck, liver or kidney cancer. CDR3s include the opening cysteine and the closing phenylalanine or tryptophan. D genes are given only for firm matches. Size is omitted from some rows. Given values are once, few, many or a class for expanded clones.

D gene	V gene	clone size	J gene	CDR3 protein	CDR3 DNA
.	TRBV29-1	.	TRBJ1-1	CSVEGILNTEAFF	TGCAGCGTTGAGGGCATATTGAACACTGAAGCTTTCTTT
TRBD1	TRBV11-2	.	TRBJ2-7	CASSSTGGDEQYF	TGTGCCAGCAGCTCCACAGGGGGCGACGAGCAGTACTTC
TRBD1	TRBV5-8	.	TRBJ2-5	CASSTGQGVETQYF	TGTGCCAGCAGCACCGGACAGGGAGTGGAGACCCAGTACTTC
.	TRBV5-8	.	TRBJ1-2	CATYSFGINYGYTF	TGTGCCACCTACAGCTTCGGGATTAACTATGGCTACACCTTC
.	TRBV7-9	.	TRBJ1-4	CASSFGEGATNEKLFF	TGTGCCAGCAGCTTTGGAGAAGGGGCAACTAATGAAAAACTGTTTTTT
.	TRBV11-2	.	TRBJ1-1	CASSSDLNTEAFF	TGTGCCAGCAGTTCGGACTTAAACACTGAAGCTTTCTTT
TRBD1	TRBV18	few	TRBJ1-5	CASTQQGENQPQHF	TGTGCCAGCACCCAACAGGGGGAAAACCAGCCCCAGCATTTT
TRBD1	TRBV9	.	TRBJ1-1	CASSLGQDRASEAFF	TGTGCCAGCAGCCTCGGACAAGACAGGGCTTCTGAAGCTTTCTTT
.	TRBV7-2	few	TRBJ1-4	CASSLSRGIEKLFF	TGTGCCAGCAGCCTCTCCAGGGGAATTGAAAAACTGTTTTTT
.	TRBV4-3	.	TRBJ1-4	CASSHKFATNEKLFF	TGCGCCAGCAGCCACAAGTTTGCAACTAATGAAAAACTGTTTTTT
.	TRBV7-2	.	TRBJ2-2	CASTWRGTGELFF	TGTGCCAGCACCTGGCGGGGCACCGGGGAGCTGTTTTTT
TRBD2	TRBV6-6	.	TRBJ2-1	CASAYLAGGNVDEQFF	TGTGCCAGCGCTTACTTAGCGGGGGGGAATGTGGATGAGCAGTTCTTC
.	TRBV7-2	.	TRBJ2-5	CATLLQETQYF	TGTGCCACCCTCCTCCAAGAGACCCAGTACTTC
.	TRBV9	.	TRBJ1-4	CASSVLGSTNEKLFF	TGTGCCAGCAGCGTTTTGGGATCAACTAATGAAAAACTGTTTTTT
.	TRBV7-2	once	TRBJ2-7	CASSLGSFGEQYF	TGTGCCAGCAGCTTAGGGTCCTTCGGAGAGCAGTACTTC
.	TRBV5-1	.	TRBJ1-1	CASSPEGGNTEAFF	TGCGCCAGCAGCCCAGAGGGGGGGAACACTGAAGCTTTCTTT
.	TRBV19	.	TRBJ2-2	CASSISVRELFF	TGTGCCAGTAGTATCTCTGTGAGGGAGCTGTTTTTT
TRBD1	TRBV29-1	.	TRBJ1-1	CSVDIYRGHTEAFF	TGCAGCGTGGACATTTACAGGGGGCACACTGAAGCTTTCTTT
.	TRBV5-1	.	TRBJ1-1	CASSSGQNTEAFF	TGCGCCAGCAGCTCGGGACAGAACACTGAAGCTTTCTTT
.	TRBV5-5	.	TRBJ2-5	CASSLDPQETQYF	TGTGCCAGCAGCTTGGACCCCCAAGAGACCCAGTACTTC
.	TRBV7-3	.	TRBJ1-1	CASSSGANTEAFF	TGTGCCAGCAGTTCAGGGGCCAACACTGAAGCTTTCTTT
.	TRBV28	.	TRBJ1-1	CASMGPVRTEAFF	TGTGCCAGCATGGGGCCAGTACGCACTGAAGCTTTCTTT
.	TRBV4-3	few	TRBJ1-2	CASSETPGYGYTF	TGCGCCAGCAGCGAGACCCCGGGCTATGGCTACACCTTC
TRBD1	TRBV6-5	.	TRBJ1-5	CASSYTGTGNQPQHF	TGTGCCAGCAGTTACACCGGGACAGGCAATCAGCCCCAGCATTTT
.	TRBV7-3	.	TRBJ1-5	CASSLGGAGNQPQHF	TGTGCCAGCAGCTTAGGGGGGGCTGGCAATCAGCCCCAGCATTTT
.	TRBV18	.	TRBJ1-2	CASSPRDSLGYGYTF	TGTGCCAGCTCCCCCCGGGACTCCTTGGGCTATGGCTACACCTTC
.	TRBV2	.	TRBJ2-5	CASSRGGRETQYF	TGTGCCAGCAGTCGAGGGGGGAGGGAGACCCAGTACTTC
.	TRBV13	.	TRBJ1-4	CASSLGGEGEKLFF	TGTGCCAGCAGCTTAGGAGGGGAGGGAGAAAAACTGTTTTTT
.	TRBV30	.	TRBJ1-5	CASSQGRGANQPQHF	TGTGCCAGCAGCCAAGGCAGGGGCGCAAATCAGCCCCAGCATTTT
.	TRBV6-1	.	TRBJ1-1	CASSEIFEAEAFF	TGTGCCAGCAGTGAGATTTTCGAGGCTGAAGCTTTCTTT
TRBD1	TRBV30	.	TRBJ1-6	CAWTVGTGKGSPLHF	TGTGCCTGGACCGTAGGGACAGGGAAGGGCTCACCCCTCCACTTT
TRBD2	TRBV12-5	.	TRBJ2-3	CASVRLAGEVDTQYF	TGTGCTAGTGTCCGACTAGCGGGGGAAGTAGATACGCAGTATTTT
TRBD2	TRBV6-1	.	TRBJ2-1	CASTLAGGLGNEQFF	TGTGCCAGCACCCTAGCGGGGGGCCTGGGGAATGAGCAGTTCTTC
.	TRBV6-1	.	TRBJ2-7	CASSRTADYEQYF	TGTGCCAGCAGCAGGACAGCTGACTACGAGCAGTACTTC
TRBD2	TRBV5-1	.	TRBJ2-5	CASSLGSGGAEETQYF	TGCGCCAGCAGCTTGGGGTCGGGAGGGGCGGAAGAGACCCAGTACTTC
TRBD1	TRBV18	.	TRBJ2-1	CASSPGTGGYNEQFF	TGTGCCAGCTCACCAGGGACAGGGGGCTACAATGAGCAGTTCTTC
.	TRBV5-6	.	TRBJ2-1	CASSIRTASSYNEQFF	TGTGCCAGCAGCATCCGAACAGCGAGCTCCTACAATGAGCAGTTCTTC
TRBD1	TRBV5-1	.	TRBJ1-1	CASSLQGAGVNTEAFF	TGCGCCAGCAGTCTACAGGGGGCAGGAGTGAACACTGAAGCTTTCTTT
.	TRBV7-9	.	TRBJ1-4	CASSPKNRVGPKLFF	TGTGCCAGCAGCCCCAAAAACAGGGTTGGTCCTAAACTGTTTTTT
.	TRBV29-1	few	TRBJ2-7	CSVRQAYEQYF	TGCAGCGTTAGGCAGGCCTACGAGCAGTACTTC
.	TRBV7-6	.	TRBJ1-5	CASSLRGRNQPQHF	TGTGCCAGCAGCTTACGGGGTCGCAATCAGCCCCAGCATTTT
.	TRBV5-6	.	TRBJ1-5	CASSLGGDRNQPQHF	TGTGCCAGCAGCCTCGGGGGCGATCGCAATCAGCCCCAGCATTTT
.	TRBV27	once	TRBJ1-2	CASSLMGTYGYTF	TGTGCCAGCAGTTTAATGGGGACCTATGGCTACACCTTC
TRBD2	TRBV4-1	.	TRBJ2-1	CASSQGGGRALGNEQFF	TGCGCCAGCAGCCAAGGGGGCGGGAGGGCCCTCGGCAATGAGCAGTTCTTC
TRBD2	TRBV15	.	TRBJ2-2	CATSRLYAGDGELFF	TGTGCCACCAGCAGACTCTATGCGGGGGACGGGGAGCTGTTTTTT
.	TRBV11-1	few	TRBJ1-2	CASSRSRAIPNTF	TGTGCCAGCAGCCGATCAAGGGCCATTCCAAACACCTTC
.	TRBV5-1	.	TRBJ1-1	CASSFNQGNTEAFF	TGCGCCAGCAGCTTCAATCAGGGGAACACTGAAGCTTTCTTT
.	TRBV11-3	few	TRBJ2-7	CASSLNSVSEQYF	TGTGCCAGCAGCTTAAATTCCGTCTCCGAGCAGTACTTC
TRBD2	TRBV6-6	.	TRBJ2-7	CASSSRSAGEGHEQYF	TGTGCCAGCAGTTCTCGCTCTGCCGGGGAGGGTCACGAGCAGTACTTC
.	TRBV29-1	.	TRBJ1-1	CSVAGLFREPEAFF	TGCAGCGTGGCTGGCCTCTTTCGGGAGCCTGAAGCTTTCTTT